This entry is about one TCR beta chain. The germline V gene has CDR1 SGHRS and CDR2 YFSETQ. The CDR3 is 15 residues long. V gave up 0 bases and J gave up 1 base, with 7 bases separating them. The sample comes from a study of PD-1 blockade in mismatch repair-deficient tumors. Repertoires were generated with immunoSEQ multiplex PCR, while TCRdb's copy carries only in-frame clones and drops some. The sample holds tens of thousands of clones, 70% to 80% seen once. This TCR was recovered from an adult with mismatch repair-deficient cancer. The source material was peripheral blood, sampled 2 weeks after starting pembrolizumab. This rearrangement joins TRBV5-1 to TRBJ2-2; weak D call: TRBD2 (6 bases). The CDR3 protein is CASSLGGLNTGELFF. As DNA, the CDR3 is TGCGCCAGCAGCTTGGGGGGACTGAACACCGGGGAGCTGTTTTTT. Based on the CDR3 plus reference TRBV5-1 and TRBJ2-2, the full variable domain is KAGVTQTPRYLIKTRGQQVTLSCSPISGHRSVSWYQQTPGQGLQFLFEYFSETQRNKGNFPGRFSGRQFSNSRSEMNVSTLELGDSALYLCASSLGGLNTGELFFGEGSRLTVL.